A single T cell receptor (beta chain) is shown here with its context. The antigen remains undetermined. The graft donor-derived T-allo10 cells reportedly recognize host alloantigens, are anergic, and suppress alloantigen-specifically. This entry comes from a study of type 1 regulatory T cells. Whole-study context: This in vitro CD4 product, T-allo10, is enriched for Tr1 cells and alloantigen-specific.

The CDR3 runs 12 residues. Trimming took 0 bases from V and 5 from J, leaving 4 bases between them. Germline CDR1 reads SGHTA; CDR2 reads FQGNSA. TCRdb itself ran the reads through MiXCR, one entry per CDR3 protein. The sample lists fewer than 70,000 distinct CDR3 sequences, around 68% occurring once. The TCR was taken from a human donor in good health. The sample comprised cultured T cells, either the whole culture or a sorted T cell fraction (not recorded which). Subset noted: Tr1-enriched cell product generated in vitro against host alloantigens. The chain is built from TRBV7-2 and TRBJ2-5; no reliable D call. The CDR3 coding sequence is TGTGCCAGCAGCTTAGCAGCTGAGACCCAGTACTTC. Protein: CASSLAAETQYF.